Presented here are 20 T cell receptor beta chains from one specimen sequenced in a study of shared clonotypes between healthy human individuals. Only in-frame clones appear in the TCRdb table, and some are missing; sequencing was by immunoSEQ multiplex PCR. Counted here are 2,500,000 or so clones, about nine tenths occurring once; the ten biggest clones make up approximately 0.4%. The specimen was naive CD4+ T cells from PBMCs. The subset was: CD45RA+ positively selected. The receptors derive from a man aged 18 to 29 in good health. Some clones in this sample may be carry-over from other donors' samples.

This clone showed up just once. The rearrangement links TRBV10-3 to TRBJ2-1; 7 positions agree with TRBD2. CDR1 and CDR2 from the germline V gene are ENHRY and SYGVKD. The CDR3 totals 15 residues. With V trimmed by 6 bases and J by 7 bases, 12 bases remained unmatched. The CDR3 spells CAISTGGRLGNEQFF. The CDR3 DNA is TGTGCCATCAGCACGGGAGGTCGGCTGGGGAATGAGCAGTTCTTC.

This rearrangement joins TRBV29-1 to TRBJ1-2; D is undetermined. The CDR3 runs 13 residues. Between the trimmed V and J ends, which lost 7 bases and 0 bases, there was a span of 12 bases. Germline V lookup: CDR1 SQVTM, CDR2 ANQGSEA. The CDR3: CSAIQTSNYGYTF. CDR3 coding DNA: TGCAGCGCCATTCAGACTTCTAACTATGGCTACACCTTC.

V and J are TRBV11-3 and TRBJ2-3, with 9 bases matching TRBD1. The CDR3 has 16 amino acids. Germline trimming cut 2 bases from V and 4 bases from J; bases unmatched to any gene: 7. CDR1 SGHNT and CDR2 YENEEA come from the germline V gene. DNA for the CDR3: TGTGCCAGCAGCTTAACGTGGGACAGGGACCCAGATACGCAGTATTTT. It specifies CASSLTWDRDPDTQYF.

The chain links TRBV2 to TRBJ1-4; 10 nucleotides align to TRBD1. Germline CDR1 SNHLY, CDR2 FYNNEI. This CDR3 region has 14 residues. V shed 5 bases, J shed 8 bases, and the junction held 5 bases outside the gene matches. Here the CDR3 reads CASSSGTGVEKLFF. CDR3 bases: TGTGCCAGCAGTTCCGGGACAGGGGTCGAAAAACTGTTTTTT.

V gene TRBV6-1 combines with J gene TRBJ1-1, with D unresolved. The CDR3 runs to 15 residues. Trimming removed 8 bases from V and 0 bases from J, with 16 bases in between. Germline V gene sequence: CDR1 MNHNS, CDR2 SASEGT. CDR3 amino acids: CASSPERTVNTEAFF. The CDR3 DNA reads TGTGCCAGCTCACCGGAAAGGACGGTGAACACTGAAGCTTTCTTT.

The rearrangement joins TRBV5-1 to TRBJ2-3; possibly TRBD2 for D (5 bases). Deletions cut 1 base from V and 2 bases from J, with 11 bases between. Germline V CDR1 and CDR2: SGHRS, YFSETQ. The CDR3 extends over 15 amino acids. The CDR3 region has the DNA TGCGCCAGCAGCTTGCAGGCCGACTACACAGATACGCAGTATTTT. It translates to CASSLQADYTDTQYF.

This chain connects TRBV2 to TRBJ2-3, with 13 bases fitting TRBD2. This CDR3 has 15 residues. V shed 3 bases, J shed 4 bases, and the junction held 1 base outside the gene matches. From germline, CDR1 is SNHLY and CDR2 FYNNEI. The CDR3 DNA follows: TGTGCCAGCAGTGATGGACTAGCGGGAGCAGATACGCAGTATTTT. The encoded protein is CASSDGLAGADTQYF.

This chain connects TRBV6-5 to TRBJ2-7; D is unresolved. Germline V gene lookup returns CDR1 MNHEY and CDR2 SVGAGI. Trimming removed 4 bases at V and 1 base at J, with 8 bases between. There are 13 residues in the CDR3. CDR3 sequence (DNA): TGTGCCAGCAGTTTACACCGGTCCTACGAGCAGTACTTC. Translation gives CASSLHRSYEQYF.

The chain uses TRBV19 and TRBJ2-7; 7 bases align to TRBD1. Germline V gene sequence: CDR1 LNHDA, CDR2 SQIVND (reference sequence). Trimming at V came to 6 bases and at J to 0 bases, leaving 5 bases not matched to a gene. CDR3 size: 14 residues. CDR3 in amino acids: CASRATGNSYEQYF. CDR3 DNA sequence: TGTGCCAGTAGGGCGACAGGGAACTCCTACGAGCAGTACTTC.

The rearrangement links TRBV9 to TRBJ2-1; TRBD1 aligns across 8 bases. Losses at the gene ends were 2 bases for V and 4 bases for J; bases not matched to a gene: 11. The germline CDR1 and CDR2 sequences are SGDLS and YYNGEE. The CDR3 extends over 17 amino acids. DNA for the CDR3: TGTGCCAGCAGCGTGGGAGCCTTCGGACAGGGTTACAATGAGCAGTTCTTC. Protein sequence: CASSVGAFGQGYNEQFF.

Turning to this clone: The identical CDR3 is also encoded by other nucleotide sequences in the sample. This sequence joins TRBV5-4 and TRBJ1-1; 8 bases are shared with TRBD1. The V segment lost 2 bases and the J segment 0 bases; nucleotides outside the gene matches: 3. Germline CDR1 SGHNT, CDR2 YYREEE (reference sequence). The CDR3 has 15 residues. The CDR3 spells CASSLRTGLNTEAFF. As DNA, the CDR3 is TGTGCCAGCAGCTTACGGACAGGGCTGAACACTGAAGCTTTCTTT.

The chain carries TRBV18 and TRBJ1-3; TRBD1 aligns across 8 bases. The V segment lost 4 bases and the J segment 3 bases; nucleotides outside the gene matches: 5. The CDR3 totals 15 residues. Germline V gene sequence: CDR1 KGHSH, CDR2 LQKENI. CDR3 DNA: TGTGCCAGCTCACGGCCGGGACAGGTTGGAAACACCATATATTTT. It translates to CASSRPGQVGNTIYF.

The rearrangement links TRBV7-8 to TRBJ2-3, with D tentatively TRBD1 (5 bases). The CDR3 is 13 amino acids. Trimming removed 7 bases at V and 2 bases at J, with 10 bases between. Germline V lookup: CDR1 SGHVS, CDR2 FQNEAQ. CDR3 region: CASTPRVTDTQYF. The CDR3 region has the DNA TGTGCCAGCACCCCCAGGGTCACAGATACGCAGTATTTT.

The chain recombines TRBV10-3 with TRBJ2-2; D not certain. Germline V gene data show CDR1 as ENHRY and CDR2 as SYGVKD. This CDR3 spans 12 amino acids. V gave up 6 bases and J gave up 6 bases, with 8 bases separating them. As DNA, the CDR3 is TGTGCCATCAGGAACCTCGCCGGGGAGCTGTTTTTT. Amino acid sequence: CAIRNLAGELFF.

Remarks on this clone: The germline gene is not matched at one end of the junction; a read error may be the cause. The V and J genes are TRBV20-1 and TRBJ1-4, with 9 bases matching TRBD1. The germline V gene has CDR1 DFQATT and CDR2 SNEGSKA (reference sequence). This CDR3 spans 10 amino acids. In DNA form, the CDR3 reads TGCAGTGCCGGGGACAGGGTACTCGTTTTT. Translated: CSAGDRVLVF.

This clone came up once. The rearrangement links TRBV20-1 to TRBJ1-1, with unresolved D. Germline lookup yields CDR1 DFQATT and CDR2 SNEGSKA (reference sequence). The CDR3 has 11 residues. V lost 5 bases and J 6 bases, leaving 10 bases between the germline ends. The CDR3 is CSAGGPPEAFF. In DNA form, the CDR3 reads TGCAGTGCTGGTGGGCCCCCTGAAGCTTTCTTT.

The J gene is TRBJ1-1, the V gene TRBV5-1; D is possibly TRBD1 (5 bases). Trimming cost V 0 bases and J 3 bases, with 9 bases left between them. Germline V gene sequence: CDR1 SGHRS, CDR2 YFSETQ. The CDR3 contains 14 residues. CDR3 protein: CASSLEGQHTEAFF. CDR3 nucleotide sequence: TGCGCCAGCAGCTTGGAGGGGCAGCACACTGAAGCTTTCTTT.

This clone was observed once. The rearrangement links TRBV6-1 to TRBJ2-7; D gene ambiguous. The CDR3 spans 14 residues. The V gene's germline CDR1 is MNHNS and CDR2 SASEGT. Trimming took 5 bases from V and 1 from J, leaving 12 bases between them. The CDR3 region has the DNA TGTGCCAGCAGTCAGACACCGACGTCCTACGAGCAGTACTTC. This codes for CASSQTPTSYEQYF.

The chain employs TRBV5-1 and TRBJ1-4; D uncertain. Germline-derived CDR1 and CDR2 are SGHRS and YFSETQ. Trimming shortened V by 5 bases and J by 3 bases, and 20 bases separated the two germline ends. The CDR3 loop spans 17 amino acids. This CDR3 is CASSSRGNKGSNEKLFF. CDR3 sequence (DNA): TGCGCCAGCAGTAGCCGAGGGAATAAGGGATCTAATGAAAAACTGTTTTTT.

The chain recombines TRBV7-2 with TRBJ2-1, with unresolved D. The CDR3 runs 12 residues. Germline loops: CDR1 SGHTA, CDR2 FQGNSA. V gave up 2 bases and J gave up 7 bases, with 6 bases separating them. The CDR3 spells CASSLSSNEQFF. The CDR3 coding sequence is TGTGCCAGCAGCTTATCGTCAAATGAGCAGTTCTTC.